The next 16 T cell receptor beta chains were all read from a single sample in a study of blood T cell repertoires in COVID-19. Sequencing used immunoSEQ multiplex PCR; TCRdb keeps in-frame clones, though not all of them. The sample has tens of thousands of clones; roughly nine tenths are singletons. The sample taken for sequencing was peripheral blood. These receptors all come from a man aged 35 to 55 with COVID-19, enrolled during active disease.

The chain uses TRBV2 and TRBJ2-2; a weak D match, TRBD1 (6 bases). Germline V gives CDR1 SNHLY, CDR2 FYNNEI. The germline V and J ends were trimmed by 7 bases and 9 bases, with 9 bases remaining between them. The CDR3 is 11 amino acids. The CDR3 DNA sequence: TGTGCCAGCAAGACAGGTTGGGAGCTGTTTTTT. Encoded protein: CASKTGWELFF. Complete variable domain (other parts from reference TRBV2 and TRBJ2-2): EPEVTQTPSHQVTQMGQEVILRCVPISNHLYFYWYRQILGQKVEFLVSFYNNEISEKSEIFDDQFSVERPDGSNFTLKIRSTKLEDSAMYFCASKTGWELFFGEGSRLTVL.

V gene TRBV4-2 combines with J gene TRBJ2-7; maybe TRBD2 (5 bases). The CDR3 is 14 amino acids. Trimming removed 1 base from V and 0 bases from J, with 7 bases in between. Germline V lookup: CDR1 LGHNA, CDR2 YNFKEQ. The CDR3 sequence is CASSQARGSYEQYF. The CDR3 DNA is TGTGCCAGCAGCCAAGCCCGGGGCTCCTACGAGCAGTACTTC.

The chain is built from TRBV30 and TRBJ1-2; D possibly corresponds to TRBD1 (5 bases). Germline lookup yields CDR1 GTSNPN and CDR2 SVGIG (reference sequence). Deletions cut 0 bases from V and 4 bases from J, with 9 bases between. The CDR3 is 13 residues long. The CDR3 nucleotides are TGTGCCTGGAGTGTGGGGCACATCTATGGCTACACCTTC. It codes for CAWSVGHIYGYTF.

The V and J genes are TRBV6-1 and TRBJ2-1; 11 positions agree with TRBD2. V gave up 4 bases and J gave up 7 bases; unmatched junction bases: 3. The CDR3 sequence is 14 residues long. Per the germline V gene, CDR1 is MNHNS and CDR2 is SASEGT. DNA of the CDR3: TGTGCCAGCAGTGTAGCGGGGGGGCGAAATGAGCAGTTCTTC. Its translation: CASSVAGGRNEQFF.

The V call is TRBV27, the J call TRBJ1-6; a possible D gene is TRBD1 (6 bases). V was trimmed by 7 bases and J by 8 bases, leaving 15 bases between them. CDR3 length: 14 amino acids. Germline V gene data show CDR1 as MNHEY and CDR2 as SMNVEV (reference sequence). CDR3 amino acids: CASTSGGAYSPLHF. CDR3 DNA: TGTGCCAGCACCTCGGGGGGCGCATATTCACCCCTCCACTTT.

The rearrangement joins TRBV6-6 to TRBJ1-6; TRBD1 might be the D (6 bases). V lost 2 bases, J lost 7 bases, and 15 bases lay in between. Germline V lookup: CDR1 MNHNY, CDR2 SVGAGI (reference sequence). This CDR3 is 16 amino acids long. For the CDR3, the DNA is TGTGCCAGCAGTTACGGACAGCTCGAGGGAAATTCACCCCTCCACTTT. It encodes CASSYGQLEGNSPLHF.

This chain links TRBV19 with TRBJ1-2; 12 nucleotides line up with TRBD1. Germline trimming cut 5 bases from V and 5 bases from J; bases unmatched to any gene: 12. Germline assignment: CDR1 LNHDA and CDR2 SQIVND (reference sequence). This CDR3 is built from 17 residues. CDR3 DNA sequence: TGTGCCAGTAGTCAAGGGACAGGGGGCACCGCCGTGTATGGCTACACCTTC. This encodes CASSQGTGGTAVYGYTF.

The CDR3 DNA reads as TGTGCCAGTAGTATAGGAGACAATTCTGGAAACACCATATATTTT. Translating gives CASSIGDNSGNTIYF. This chain links TRBV19 with TRBJ1-3; D not certain. Trimming took off 1 base at V and 1 base at J, with 8 bases between the two ends. The germline CDR1 and CDR2 sequences are LNHDA and SQIVND (reference sequence). This CDR3 has 15 residues.

This chain joins TRBV4-1 and TRBJ1-1; perhaps TRBD1 as D (5 bases). Germline V gives CDR1 MGHRA, CDR2 YSYEKL. V dropped 1 base and J dropped 0 bases, with 9 bases sitting between them. The CDR3 totals 15 residues. The CDR3 is CASSQGQGLNTEAFF. CDR3 nucleotide sequence: TGCGCCAGCAGCCAAGGGCAGGGATTGAACACTGAAGCTTTCTTT.

The chain joins TRBV28 to TRBJ1-1; D ambiguous. CDR3 length: 13 amino acids. Germline V gene sequence: CDR1 MDHEN, CDR2 SYDVKM. V was trimmed by 4 bases and J by 6 bases, leaving 12 bases between them. In DNA, the CDR3 is TGTGCCAGCAGTTCGGGGAGGAGGGCTGAAGCTTTCTTT. The encoded protein is CASSSGRRAEAFF.

This rearrangement joins TRBV28 to TRBJ2-5; 11 positions match TRBD2. This CDR3 is built from 13 residues. Germline lookup yields CDR1 MDHEN and CDR2 SYDVKM. V lost 10 bases, J lost 1 base, and 2 bases stayed unmatched. CDR3 sequence (DNA): TGTGCCACTAGCGGGGGGCCCCAAGAGACCCAGTACTTC. Translated: CATSGGPQETQYF.

J is TRBJ2-6 and V is TRBV6-5, with D maybe TRBD1 (6 bases). The CDR3 covers 14 residues. In germline, CDR1 is MNHEY, CDR2 SVGAGI. V shed 6 bases and J shed 0 bases, with 6 bases lying between them. The DNA of the CDR3 is TGTGCCAGCAGGGACAGCTCTGGGGCCAACGTCCTGACTTTC. Amino acid sequence: CASRDSSGANVLTF.

The chain couples TRBV3-1 (or the pseudogene TRBV3-2) to TRBJ1-1; the D is unclear. V lost 1 base and J 10 bases, leaving 7 bases between the germline ends. The germline CDR1 and CDR2 sequences are LGHDT and YNNKEL (reference sequence). This CDR3 is built from 11 residues. The CDR3 DNA reads TGTGCCAGCAGCCAAGGGAGTAGAGCTTTCTTT. The encoded protein is CASSQGSRAFF.

The CDR3 region is CASSLDGTGNRRTDTQYF. The CDR3 DNA sequence: TGTGCCAGCAGCTTGGATGGGACTGGAAACAGACGCACAGATACGCAGTATTTT. This chain joins TRBV5-4 and TRBJ2-3; a weak D match, TRBD2 (6 bases). V lost 0 bases to trimming and J lost 1 base, with 18 bases between them. The germline V gene has CDR1 SGHNT and CDR2 YYREEE (reference sequence). The length of the CDR3 is 18 residues.

CDR3: CSAKRTPNYGYTF. The CDR3 coding sequence is TGCAGCGCGAAGCGGACGCCCAACTATGGCTACACCTTC. The rearrangement links TRBV29-1 to TRBJ1-2; D gene ambiguous. V was pared by 7 bases and J by 2 bases, with 14 bases between. Looked up from germline, CDR1 is SQVTM and CDR2 is ANQGSEA. The CDR3 spans 13 residues.

This chain connects TRBV27 to TRBJ2-1; tentatively, D is TRBD1 (6 bases). There are 13 residues in the CDR3. Germline V CDR1 and CDR2: MNHEY, SMNVEV (reference sequence). V was shortened by 10 bases and J by 2 bases, with 12 bases between the two germline ends. In DNA form, the CDR3 reads TGTGCCACCCGACAGGTAACCTACAATGAGCAGTTCTTC. It encodes CATRQVTYNEQFF.